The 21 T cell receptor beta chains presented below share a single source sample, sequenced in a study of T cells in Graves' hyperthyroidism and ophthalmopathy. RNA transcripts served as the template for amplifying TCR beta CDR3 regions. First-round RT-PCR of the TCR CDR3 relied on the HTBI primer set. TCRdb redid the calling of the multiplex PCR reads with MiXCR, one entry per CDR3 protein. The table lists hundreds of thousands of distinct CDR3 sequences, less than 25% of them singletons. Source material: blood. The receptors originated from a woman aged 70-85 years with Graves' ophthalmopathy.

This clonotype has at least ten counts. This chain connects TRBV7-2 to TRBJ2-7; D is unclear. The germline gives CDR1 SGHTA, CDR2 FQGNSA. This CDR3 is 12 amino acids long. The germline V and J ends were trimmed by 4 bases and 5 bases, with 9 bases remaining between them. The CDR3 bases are TGTGCCAGCAGCTCGTACGGCGACGAGCAGTACTTC. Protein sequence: CASSSYGDEQYF.

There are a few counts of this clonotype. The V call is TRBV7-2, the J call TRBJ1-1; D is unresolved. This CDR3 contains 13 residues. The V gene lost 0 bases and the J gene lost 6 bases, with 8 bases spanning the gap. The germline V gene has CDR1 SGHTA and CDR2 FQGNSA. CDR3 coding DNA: TGTGCCAGCAGCTTAGCCGGTTTCCCTGAAGCTTTCTTT. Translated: CASSLAGFPEAFF.

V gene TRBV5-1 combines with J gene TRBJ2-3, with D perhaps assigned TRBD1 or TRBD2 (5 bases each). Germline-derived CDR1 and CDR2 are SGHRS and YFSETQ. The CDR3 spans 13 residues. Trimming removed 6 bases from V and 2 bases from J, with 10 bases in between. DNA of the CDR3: TGCGCCAGCACTCCGGGGACCACAGATACGCAGTATTTT. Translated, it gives CASTPGTTDTQYF.

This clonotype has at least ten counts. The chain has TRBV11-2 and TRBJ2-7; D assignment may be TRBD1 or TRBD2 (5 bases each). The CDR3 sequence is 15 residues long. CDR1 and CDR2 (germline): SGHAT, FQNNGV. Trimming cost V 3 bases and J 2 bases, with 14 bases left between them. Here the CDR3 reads CASSFRRDGAYEQYF. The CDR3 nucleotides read TGTGCCAGCAGCTTTCGCCGGGACGGAGCCTACGAGCAGTACTTC.

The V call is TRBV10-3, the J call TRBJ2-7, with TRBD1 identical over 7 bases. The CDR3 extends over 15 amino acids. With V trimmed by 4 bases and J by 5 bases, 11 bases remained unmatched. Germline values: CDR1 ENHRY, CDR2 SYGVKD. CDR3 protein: CAISGSPGQKDEQYF. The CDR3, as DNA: TGTGCCATCAGTGGCTCGCCGGGACAGAAGGACGAGCAGTACTTC.

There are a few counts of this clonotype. The DNA of the CDR3 is TGCGCCAGCAGCCAAGATGGCAGGGGCGCTCAGCCCCAGCATTTT. Encoded protein: CASSQDGRGAQPQHF. The chain uses TRBV4-1 and TRBJ1-5; maybe TRBD1 (6 bases). From germline, CDR1 is MGHRA and CDR2 YSYEKL. Deletions cut 0 bases from V and 6 bases from J, with 12 bases between. CDR3 size: 15 residues.

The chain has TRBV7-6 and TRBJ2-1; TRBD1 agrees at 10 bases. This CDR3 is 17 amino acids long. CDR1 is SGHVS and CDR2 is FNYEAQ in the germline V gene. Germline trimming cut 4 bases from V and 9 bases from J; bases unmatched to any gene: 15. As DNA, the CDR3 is TGTGCCAGCAGCTCTCGACAGGGGGCCAGAATTCGGGGTGAGCAGTTCTTC. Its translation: CASSSRQGARIRGEQFF.

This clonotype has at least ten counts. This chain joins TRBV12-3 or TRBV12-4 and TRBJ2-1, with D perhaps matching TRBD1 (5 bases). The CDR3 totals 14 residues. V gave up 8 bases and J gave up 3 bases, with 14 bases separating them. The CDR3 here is CASGRVGHYNEQFF. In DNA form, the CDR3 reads TGTGCCAGCGGTCGTGTGGGGCACTACAATGAGCAGTTCTTC.

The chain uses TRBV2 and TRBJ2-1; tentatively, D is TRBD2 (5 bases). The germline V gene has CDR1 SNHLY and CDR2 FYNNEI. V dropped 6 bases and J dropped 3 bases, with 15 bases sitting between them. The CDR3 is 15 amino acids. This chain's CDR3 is CASSARGSDYNEQFF. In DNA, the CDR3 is TGTGCCAGCAGCGCTAGAGGGAGCGACTACAATGAGCAGTTCTTC.

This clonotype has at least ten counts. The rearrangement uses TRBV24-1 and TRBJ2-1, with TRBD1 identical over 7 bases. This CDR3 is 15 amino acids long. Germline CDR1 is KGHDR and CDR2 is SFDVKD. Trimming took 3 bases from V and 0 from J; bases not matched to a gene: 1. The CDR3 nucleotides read TGTGCCACCAGTGATCGGGACAGCTCCTACAATGAGCAGTTCTTC. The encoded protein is CATSDRDSSYNEQFF.

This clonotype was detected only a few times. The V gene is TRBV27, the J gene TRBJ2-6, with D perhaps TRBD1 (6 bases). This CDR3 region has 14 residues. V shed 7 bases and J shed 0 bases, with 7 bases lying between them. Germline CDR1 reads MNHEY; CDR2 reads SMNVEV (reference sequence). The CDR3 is CASTRGSGANVLTF. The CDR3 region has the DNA TGTGCCAGCACCAGGGGCTCTGGGGCCAACGTCCTGACTTTC.

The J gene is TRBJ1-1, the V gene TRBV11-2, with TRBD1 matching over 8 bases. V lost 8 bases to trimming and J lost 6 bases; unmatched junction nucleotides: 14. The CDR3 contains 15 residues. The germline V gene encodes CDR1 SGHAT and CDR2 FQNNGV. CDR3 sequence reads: CASSPPRTGPAEAFF. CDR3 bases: TGTGCCAGCTCACCACCAAGGACAGGGCCCGCTGAAGCTTTCTTT.

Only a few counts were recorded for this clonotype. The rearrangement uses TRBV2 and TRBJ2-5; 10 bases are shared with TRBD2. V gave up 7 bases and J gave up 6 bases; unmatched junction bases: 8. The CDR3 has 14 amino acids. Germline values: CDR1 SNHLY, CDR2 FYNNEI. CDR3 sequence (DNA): TGTGCCAGCAAGCTAGCGGGAGCTCAACAGACCCAGTACTTC. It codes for CASKLAGAQQTQYF.

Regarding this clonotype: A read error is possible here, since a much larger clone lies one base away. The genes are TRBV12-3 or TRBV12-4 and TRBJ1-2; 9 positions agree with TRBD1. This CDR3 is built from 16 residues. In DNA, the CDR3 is TGTGCCAGCTCCCGGGACAGGGCCCGAATAAACTATGGCTGCACCTTC. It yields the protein CASSRDRARINYGCTF.

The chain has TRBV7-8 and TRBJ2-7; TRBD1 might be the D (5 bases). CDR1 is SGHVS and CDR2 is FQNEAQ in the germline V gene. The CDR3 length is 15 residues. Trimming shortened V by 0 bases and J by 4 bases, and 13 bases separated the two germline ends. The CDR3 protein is CASSLAEQGLYEQYF. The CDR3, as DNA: TGTGCCAGCAGCTTAGCGGAGCAGGGCCTGTACGAGCAGTACTTC. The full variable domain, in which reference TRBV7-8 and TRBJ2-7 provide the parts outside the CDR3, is GAGVSQSPRYKVAKRGQDVALRCDPISGHVSLFWYQQALGQGPEFLTYFQNEAQLDKSGLPSDRFFAERPEGSVSTLKIQRTQQEDSAVYLCASSLAEQGLYEQYFGPGTRLTVT.

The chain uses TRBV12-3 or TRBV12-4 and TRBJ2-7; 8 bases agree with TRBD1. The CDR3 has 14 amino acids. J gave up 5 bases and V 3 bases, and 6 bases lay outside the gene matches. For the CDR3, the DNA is TGTGCCAGCAGTTTTTTGGGCAGGGGGCACGAGCAGTACTTC. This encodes CASSFLGRGHEQYF.

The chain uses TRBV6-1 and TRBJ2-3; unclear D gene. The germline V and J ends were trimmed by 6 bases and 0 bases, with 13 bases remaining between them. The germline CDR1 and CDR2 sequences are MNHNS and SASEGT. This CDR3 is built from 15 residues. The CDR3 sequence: CASRSEPTSTDTQYF. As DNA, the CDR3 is TGTGCCAGCAGATCTGAACCCACTAGCACAGATACGCAGTATTTT.

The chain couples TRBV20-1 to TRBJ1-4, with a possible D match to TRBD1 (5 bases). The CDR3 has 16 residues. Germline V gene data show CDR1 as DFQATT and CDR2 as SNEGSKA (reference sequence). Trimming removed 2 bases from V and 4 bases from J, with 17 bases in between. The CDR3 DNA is TGCAGTGCTAGATTCTCATGGGCAGACAGTAATGAAAAACTGTTTTTT. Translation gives CSARFSWADSNEKLFF.

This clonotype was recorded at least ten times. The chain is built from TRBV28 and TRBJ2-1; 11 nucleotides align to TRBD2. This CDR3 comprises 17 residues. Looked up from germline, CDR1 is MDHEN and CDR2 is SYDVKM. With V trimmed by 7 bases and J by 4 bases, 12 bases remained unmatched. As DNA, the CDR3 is TGTGCCAGCATCACCCGGACTAGCGGGCGATTATACAATGAGCAGTTCTTC. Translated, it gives CASITRTSGRLYNEQFF.

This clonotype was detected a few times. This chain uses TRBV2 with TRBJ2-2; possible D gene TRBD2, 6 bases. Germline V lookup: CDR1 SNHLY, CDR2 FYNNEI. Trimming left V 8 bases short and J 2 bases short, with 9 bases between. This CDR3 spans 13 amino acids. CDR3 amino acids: CASWGENTGELFF. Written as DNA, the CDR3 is TGTGCCAGCTGGGGGGAAAACACCGGGGAGCTGTTTTTT.

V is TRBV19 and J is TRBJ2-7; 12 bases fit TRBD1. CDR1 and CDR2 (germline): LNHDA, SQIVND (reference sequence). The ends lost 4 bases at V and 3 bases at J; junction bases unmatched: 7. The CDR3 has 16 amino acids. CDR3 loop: CASSRGQGASHYEQYF. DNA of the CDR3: TGTGCCAGTAGTAGGGGACAGGGGGCGTCCCACTACGAGCAGTACTTC.